The source of this TCR beta chain is a study of Ad26.COV2.S vaccination and SARS-CoV-2 variants. The CDR3 contains 14 residues. Deletions cut 3 bases from V and 4 bases from J, with 12 bases between. Germline V gene data show CDR1 as LGHNA and CDR2 as YSLEER. Treatment meaning: roughly 20 received Ad26.COV2.S at low or high dose, single or two shots; five or six received placebo; per-sample allocation not given. Samples were taken on day 63 after the first vaccine or placebo injection. A word on this clone: Its antigen is not known.

The repertoire was sequenced with immunoSEQ multiplex PCR; TCRdb's copy has only in-frame clones and lacks some. Of 300,000 to 400,000 clones detected, roughly 90% appear once; the ten largest clones hold 5% to 6.5%. Study-wide points: Vaccinees and placebo recipients showed similar non-spike TCR breadth.

Material: peripheral blood, obtained in a trial of Ad26.COV2.S vaccine versus placebo. This chain uses TRBV4-3 with TRBJ1-2; tentatively, D is TRBD1 (6 bases). The source of this sequence is a person between 18 and 60 years old who received the Ad26.COV2.S COVID-19 vaccine or a placebo. The CDR3 is CASSQDTGPYGYTF. CDR3 coding DNA: TGCGCCAGCAGCCAGGACACAGGGCCCTATGGCTACACCTTC.